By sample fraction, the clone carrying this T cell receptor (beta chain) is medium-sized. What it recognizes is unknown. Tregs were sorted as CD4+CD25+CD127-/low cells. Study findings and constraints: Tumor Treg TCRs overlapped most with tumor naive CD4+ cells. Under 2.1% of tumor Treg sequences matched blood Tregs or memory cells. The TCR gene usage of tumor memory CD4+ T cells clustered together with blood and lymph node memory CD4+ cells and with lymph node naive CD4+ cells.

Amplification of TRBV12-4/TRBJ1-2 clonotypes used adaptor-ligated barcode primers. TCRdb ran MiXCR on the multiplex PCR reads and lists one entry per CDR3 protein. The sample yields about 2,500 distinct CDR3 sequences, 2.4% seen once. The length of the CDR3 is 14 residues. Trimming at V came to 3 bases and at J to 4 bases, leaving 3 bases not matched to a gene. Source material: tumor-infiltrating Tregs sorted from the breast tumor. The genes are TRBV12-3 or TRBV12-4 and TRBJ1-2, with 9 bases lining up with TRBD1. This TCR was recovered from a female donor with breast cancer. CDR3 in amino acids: CASSFGDRAYGYTF. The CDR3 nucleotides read TGTGCCAGCAGTTTTGGGGACAGGGCCTATGGCTACACCTTC.